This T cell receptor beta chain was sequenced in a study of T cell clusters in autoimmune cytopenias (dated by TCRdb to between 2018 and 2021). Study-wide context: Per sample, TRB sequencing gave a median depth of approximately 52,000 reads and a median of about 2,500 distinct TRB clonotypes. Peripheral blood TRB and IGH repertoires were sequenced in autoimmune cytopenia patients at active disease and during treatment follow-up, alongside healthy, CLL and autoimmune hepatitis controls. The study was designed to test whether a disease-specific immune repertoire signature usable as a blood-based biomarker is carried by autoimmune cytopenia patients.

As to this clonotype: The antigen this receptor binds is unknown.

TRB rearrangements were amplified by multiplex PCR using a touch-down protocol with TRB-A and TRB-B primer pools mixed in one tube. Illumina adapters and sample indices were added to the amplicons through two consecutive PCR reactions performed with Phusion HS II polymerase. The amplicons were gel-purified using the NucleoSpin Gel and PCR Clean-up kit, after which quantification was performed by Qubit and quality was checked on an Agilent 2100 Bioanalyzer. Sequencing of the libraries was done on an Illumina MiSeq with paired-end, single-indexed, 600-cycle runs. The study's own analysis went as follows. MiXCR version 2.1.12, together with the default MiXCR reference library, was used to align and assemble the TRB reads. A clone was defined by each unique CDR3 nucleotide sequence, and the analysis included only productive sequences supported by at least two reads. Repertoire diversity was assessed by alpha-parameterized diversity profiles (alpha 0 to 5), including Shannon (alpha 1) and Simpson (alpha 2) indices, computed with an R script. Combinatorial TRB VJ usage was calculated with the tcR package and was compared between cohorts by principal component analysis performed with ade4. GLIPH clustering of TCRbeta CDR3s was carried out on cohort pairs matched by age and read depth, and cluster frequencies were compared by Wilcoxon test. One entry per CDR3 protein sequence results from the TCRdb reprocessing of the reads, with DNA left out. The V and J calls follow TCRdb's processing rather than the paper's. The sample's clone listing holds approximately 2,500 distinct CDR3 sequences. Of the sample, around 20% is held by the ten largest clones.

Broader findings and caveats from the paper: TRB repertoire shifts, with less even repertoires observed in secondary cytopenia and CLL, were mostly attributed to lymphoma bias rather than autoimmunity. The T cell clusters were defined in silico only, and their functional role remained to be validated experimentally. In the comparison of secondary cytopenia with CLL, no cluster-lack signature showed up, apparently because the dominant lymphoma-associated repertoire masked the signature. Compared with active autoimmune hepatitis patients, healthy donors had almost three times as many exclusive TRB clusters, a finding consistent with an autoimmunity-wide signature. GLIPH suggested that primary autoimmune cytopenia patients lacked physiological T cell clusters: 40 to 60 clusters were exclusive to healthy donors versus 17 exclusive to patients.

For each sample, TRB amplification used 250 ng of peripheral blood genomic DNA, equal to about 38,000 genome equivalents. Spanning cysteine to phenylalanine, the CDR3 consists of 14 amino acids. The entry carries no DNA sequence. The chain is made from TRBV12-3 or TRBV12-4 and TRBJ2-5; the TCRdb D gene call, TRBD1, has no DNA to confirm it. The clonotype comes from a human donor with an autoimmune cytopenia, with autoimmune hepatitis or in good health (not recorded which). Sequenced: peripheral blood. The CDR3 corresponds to CASSPDRGQGTQYF.